A single sample gave rise to the 6 T cell receptor beta chains below, sequenced in a study of cytotoxic CD8 clonotypes in ibrutinib-treated CLL. Measured with immunoSEQ multiplex PCR; TCRdb has only the in-frame clones, and not every one. Here the sample spans some 130,000 clones, around four fifths being singletons. This sample comprised PBMCs, obtained after 24 months of ibrutinib treatment. These receptor sequences come from a human donor with chronic lymphocytic leukemia.

This chain links TRBV9 with TRBJ2-1; 8 positions agree with TRBD2. The CDR3 is 16 residues long. The J segment lost 4 bases and the V segment lost 3 bases, leaving 9 bases of the junction unmatched. From germline, CDR1 is SGDLS and CDR2 YYNGEE. CDR3 region: CASSAPGGARYNEQFF. The CDR3 DNA follows: TGTGCCAGCAGCGCTCCGGGGGGGGCCCGTTACAATGAGCAGTTCTTC.

The chain combines TRBV4-3 with TRBJ1-6; D not certain. The CDR3 is made up of 16 amino acids. V was trimmed by 1 base and J by 7 bases, leaving 14 bases between them. Looked up from germline, CDR1 is LGHNA and CDR2 is YSLEER. The CDR3, as DNA: TGCGCCAGCAGCCAAGGGCTCGGACGGGGAAATTCACCCCTCCACTTT. This gives the protein CASSQGLGRGNSPLHF.

This clone came up a few times. This sequence joins TRBV19 and TRBJ1-5, with 9 bases fitting TRBD1. Germline CDR1 is LNHDA and CDR2 is SQIVND (reference sequence). Trimming took 1 base from V and 11 from J; bases not matched to a gene: 9. The CDR3 has 15 amino acids. CDR3 in amino acids: CASSIAGTGSRAQHF. CDR3 coding DNA: TGTGCCAGTAGTATAGCTGGGACAGGGTCTAGGGCCCAGCATTTT.

This clone was seen a single time. The V call is TRBV4-3, the J call TRBJ1-6; no clear D. The CDR3 spans 15 residues. The germline V and J ends were trimmed by 0 bases and 7 bases, with 10 bases remaining between them. Germline V gene sequence: CDR1 LGHNA, CDR2 YSLEER. CDR3 DNA: TGCGCCAGCAGCCAAGATGAAGGGAGGAATTCACCCCTCCACTTT. Translation gives CASSQDEGRNSPLHF.

The chain recombines TRBV19 with TRBJ2-1, with a tentative D call TRBD2 (5 bases). V was pared by 4 bases and J by 0 bases, with 10 bases between. The germline gives CDR1 LNHDA, CDR2 SQIVND (reference sequence). The CDR3 has 15 amino acids. Here the CDR3 DNA reads TGTGCCAGTAGTACCCTGGACTCCTCCTACAATGAGCAGTTCTTC. It specifies CASSTLDSSYNEQFF.

This sequence joins TRBV5-4 and TRBJ2-2; D is perhaps TRBD1 or TRBD2 (5 bases each). This CDR3 is built from 16 residues. Germline CDR1 is SGHNT and CDR2 is YYREEE (reference sequence). Trimming took 4 bases from V and 3 from J, leaving 16 bases between them. DNA for the CDR3: TGTGCCAGCAGCAGGGGACGGCCCGTGGACACCGGGGAGCTGTTTTTT. Protein sequence: CASSRGRPVDTGELFF.